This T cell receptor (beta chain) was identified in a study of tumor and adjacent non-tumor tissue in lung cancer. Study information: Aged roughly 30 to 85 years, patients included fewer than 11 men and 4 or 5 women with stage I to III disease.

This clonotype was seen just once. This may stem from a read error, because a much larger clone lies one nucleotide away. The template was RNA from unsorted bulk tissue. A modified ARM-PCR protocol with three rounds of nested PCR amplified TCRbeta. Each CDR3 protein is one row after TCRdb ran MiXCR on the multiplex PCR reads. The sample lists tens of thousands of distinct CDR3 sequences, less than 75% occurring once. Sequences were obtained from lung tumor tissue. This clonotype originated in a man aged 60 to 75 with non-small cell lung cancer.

DNA for the CDR3: TGTGCCTGGATCGGCTCGGAGGTTGAGCAGTTCTTC. Encoded protein: CAWIGSEVEQFF. This chain connects TRBV30 to TRBJ2-1, with D perhaps TRBD2 (5 bases). Trimming took 4 bases from V and 9 from J, leaving 13 bases between them. From germline, CDR1 is GTSNPN and CDR2 SVGIG (reference sequence). The CDR3 consists of 12 residues.